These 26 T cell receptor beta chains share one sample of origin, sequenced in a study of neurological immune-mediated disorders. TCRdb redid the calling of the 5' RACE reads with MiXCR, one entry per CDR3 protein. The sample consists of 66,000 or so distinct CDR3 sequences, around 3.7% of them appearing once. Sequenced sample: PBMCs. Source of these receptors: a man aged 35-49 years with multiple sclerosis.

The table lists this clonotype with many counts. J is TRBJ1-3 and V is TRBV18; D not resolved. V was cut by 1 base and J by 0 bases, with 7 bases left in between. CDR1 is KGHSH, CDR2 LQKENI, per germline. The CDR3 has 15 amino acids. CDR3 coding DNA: TGTGCCAGCTCACCACAACGGGACTCTGGAAACACCATATATTTT. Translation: CASSPQRDSGNTIYF. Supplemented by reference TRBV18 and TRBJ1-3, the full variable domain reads NAGVMQNPRHLVRRRGQEARLRCSPMKGHSHVYWYRQLPEEGLKFMVYLQKENIIDESGMPKERFSAEFPKEGPSILRIQQVVRGDSAAYFCASSPQRDSGNTIYFGEGSWLTVV.

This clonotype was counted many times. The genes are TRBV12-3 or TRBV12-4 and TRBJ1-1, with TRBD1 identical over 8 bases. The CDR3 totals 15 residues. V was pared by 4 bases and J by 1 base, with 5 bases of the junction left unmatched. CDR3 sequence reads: CASSWQGTGNTEAFF. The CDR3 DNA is TGTGCCAGCAGTTGGCAGGGGACAGGGAACACTGAAGCTTTCTTT.

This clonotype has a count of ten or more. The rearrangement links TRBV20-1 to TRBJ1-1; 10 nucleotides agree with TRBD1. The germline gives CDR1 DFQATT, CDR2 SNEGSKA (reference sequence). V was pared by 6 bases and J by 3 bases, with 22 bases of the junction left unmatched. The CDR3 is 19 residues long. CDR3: CSANRFRDRGPRVDTEAFF. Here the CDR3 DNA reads TGCAGTGCCAACCGTTTCCGGGACAGGGGTCCCCGGGTGGACACTGAAGCTTTCTTT.

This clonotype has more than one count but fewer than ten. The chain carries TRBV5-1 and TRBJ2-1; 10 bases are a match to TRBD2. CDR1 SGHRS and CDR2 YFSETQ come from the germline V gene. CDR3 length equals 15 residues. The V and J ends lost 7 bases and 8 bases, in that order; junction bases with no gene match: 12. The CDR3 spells CASRGLAGDFDEQFF. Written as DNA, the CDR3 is TGCGCCAGCCGCGGCCTAGCGGGAGATTTCGATGAGCAGTTCTTC.

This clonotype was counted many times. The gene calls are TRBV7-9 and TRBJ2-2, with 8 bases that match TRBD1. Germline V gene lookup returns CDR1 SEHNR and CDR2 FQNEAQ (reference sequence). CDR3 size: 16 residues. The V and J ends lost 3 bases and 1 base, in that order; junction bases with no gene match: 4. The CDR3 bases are TGTGCCAGCAGCTTTATCAGGGGGCGGAACACCGGGGAGCTGTTTTTT. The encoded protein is CASSFIRGRNTGELFF. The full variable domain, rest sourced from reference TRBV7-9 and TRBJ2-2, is DTGVSQNPRHKITKRGQNVTFRCDPISEHNRLYWYRQTLGQGPEFLTYFQNEAQLEKSRLLSDRFSAERPKGSFSTLEIQRTEQGDSAMYLCASSFIRGRNTGELFFGEGSRLTVL.

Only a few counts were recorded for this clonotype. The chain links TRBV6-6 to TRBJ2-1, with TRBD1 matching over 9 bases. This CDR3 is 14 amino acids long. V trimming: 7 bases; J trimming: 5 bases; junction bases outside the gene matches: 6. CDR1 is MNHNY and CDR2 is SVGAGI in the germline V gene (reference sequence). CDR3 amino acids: CASTGQGTNNEQFF. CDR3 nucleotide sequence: TGTGCCAGCACAGGACAGGGGACTAACAATGAGCAGTTCTTC.

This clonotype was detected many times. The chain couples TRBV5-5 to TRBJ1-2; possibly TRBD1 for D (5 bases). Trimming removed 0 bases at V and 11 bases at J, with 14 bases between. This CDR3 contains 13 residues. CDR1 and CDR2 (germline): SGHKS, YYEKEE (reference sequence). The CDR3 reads CASSLGTPLYYTF. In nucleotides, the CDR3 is TGTGCCAGCAGCTTGGGGACACCCCTCTATTACACCTTC.

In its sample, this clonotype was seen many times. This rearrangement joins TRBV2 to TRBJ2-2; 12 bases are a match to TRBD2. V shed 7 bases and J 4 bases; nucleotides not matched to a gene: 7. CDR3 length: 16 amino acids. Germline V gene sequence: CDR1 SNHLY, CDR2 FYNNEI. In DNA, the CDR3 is TGTGCCAGCAAAGCTAGCGGGGGGGCAGGCACCGGGGAGCTGTTTTTT. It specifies CASKASGGAGTGELFF.

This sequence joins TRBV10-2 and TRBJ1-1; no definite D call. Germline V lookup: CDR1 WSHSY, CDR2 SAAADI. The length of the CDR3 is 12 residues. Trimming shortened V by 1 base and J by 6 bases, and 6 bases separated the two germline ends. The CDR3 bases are TGCGCCAGCAGTGAGTTTAGCGCTGAAGCTTTCTTT. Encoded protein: CASSEFSAEAFF.

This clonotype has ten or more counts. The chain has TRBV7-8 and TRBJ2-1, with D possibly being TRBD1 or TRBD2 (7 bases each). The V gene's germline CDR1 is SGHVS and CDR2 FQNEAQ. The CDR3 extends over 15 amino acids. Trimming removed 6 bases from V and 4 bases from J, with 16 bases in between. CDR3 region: CASSIGGTAYNEQFF. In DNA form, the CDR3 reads TGTGCCAGCAGTATCGGGGGGACAGCTTACAATGAGCAGTTCTTC.

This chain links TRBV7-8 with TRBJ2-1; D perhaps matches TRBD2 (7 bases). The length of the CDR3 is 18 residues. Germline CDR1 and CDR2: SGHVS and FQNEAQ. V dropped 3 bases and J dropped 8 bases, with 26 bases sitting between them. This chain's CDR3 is CASSFLERGGVRTDEQFF. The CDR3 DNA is TGTGCCAGCAGCTTTTTAGAGAGAGGGGGGGTGAGGACGGATGAGCAGTTCTTC.

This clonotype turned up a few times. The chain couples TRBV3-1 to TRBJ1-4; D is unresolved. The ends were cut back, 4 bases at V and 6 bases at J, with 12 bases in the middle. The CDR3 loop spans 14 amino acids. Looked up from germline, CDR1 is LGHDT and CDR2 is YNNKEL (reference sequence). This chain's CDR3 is CASSPVGRDEKLFF. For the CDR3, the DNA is TGTGCCAGCAGCCCCGTCGGGAGGGATGAAAAACTGTTTTTT.

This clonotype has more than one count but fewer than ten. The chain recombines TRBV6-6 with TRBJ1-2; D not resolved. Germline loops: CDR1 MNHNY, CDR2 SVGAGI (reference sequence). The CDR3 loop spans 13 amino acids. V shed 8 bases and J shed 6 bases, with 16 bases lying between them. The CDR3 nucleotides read TGTGCCAGCCGGGGAACGGGGAGGGATGGCTACACCTTC. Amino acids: CASRGTGRDGYTF.

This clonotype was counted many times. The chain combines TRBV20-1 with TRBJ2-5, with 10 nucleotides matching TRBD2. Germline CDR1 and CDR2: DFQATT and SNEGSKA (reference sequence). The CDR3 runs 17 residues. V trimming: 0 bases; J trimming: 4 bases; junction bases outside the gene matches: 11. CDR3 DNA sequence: TGCAGTGCTAGAGATGATAGGCAGCGGGGGGGCCGAGAGACCCAGTACTTC. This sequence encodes CSARDDRQRGGRETQYF.

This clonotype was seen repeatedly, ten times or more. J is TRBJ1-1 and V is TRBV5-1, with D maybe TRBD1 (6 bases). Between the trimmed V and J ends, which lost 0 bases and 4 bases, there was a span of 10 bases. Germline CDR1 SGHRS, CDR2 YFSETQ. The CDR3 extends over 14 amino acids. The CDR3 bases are TGCGCCAGCAGCTTGGGGGACACGGGCACTGAAGCTTTCTTT. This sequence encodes CASSLGDTGTEAFF.

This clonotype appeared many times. CDR3 residues: CSARALAGTYNEQFF. CDR3 in DNA: TGCAGTGCTAGGGCCTTGGCGGGAACCTACAATGAGCAGTTCTTC. V usage is TRBV20-1 and J usage is TRBJ2-1; a possible D gene is TRBD2 (6 bases). V was clipped by 3 bases and J by 2 bases, with 14 bases between them. Germline-derived CDR1 and CDR2 are DFQATT and SNEGSKA (reference sequence). The CDR3 has 15 amino acids.

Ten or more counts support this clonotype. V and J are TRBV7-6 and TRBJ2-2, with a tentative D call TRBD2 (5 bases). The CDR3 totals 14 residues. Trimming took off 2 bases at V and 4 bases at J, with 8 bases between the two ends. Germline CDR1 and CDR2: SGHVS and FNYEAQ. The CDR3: CASSLKRSTGELFF. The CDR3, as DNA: TGTGCCAGCAGCTTAAAGCGGAGCACCGGGGAGCTGTTTTTT. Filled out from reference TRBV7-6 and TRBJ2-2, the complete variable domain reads GAGVSQSPRYKVTKRGQDVALRCDPISGHVSLYWYRQALGQGPEFLTYFNYEAQQDKSGLPNDRFSAERPEGSISTLTIQRTEQRDSAMYRCASSLKRSTGELFFGEGSRLTVL.

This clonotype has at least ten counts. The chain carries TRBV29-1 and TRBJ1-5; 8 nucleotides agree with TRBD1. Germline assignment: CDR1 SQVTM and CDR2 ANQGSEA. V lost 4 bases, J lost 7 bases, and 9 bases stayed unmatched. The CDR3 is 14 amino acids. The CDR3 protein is CSVVDRAPGQPQHF. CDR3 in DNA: TGCAGCGTTGTGGACAGGGCCCCAGGACAGCCCCAGCATTTT.

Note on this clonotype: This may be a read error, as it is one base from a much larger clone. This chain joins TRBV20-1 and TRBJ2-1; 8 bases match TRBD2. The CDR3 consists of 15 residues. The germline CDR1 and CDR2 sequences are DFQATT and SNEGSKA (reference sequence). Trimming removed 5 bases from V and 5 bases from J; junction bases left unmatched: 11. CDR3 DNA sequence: TGCAGTGCTCCAAAAACTAACGGGGGGGACAATGAGCAGTTCTTC. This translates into CSAPKTNGGDNEQFF.

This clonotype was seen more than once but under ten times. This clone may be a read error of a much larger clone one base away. Here the CDR3 DNA reads TGTGCCACCAGTGAGGGGGACCAGCCCCAGAATTTT. Its protein is CATSEGDQPQNF. V is TRBV24-1 and J is TRBJ1-5; TRBD1 might be the D (5 bases). The CDR3 runs 12 residues. Germline V gene sequence: CDR1 KGHDR, CDR2 SFDVKD.

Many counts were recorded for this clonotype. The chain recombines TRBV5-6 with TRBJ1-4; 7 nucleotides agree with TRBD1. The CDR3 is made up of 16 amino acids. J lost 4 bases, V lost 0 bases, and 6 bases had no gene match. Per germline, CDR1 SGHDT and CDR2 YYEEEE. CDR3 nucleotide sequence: TGTGCCAGCAGCTTGGACCAGGGGGGGCTTAATGAAAAACTGTTTTTT. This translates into CASSLDQGGLNEKLFF.

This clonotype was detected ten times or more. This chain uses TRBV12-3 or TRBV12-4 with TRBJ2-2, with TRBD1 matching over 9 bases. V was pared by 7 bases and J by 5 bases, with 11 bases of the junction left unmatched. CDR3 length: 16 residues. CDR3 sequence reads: CASILRPGQGTGELFF. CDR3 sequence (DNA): TGTGCCAGCATTTTGCGCCCGGGACAGGGAACCGGGGAGCTGTTTTTT.

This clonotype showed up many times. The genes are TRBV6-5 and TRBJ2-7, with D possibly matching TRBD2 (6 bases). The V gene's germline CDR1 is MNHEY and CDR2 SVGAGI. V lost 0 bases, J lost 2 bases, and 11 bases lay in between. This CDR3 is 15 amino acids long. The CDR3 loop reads CASSYSRGEAYEQYF. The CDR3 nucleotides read TGTGCCAGCAGTTACTCGCGGGGAGAGGCCTACGAGCAGTACTTC.

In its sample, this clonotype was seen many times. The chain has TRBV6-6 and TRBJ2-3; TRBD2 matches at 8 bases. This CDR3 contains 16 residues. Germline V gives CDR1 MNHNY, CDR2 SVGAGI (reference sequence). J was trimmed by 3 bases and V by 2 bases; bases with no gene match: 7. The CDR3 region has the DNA TGTGCCAGCAGTTACGAGCCGGGAGGGCCGACAGATACGCAGTATTTT. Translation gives CASSYEPGGPTDTQYF.

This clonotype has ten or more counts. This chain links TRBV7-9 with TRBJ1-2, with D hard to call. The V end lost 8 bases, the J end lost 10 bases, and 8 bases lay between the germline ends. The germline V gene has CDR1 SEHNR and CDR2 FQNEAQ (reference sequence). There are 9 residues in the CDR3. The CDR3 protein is CASDITYTF. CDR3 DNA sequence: TGTGCCAGCGACATTACCTACACCTTC.

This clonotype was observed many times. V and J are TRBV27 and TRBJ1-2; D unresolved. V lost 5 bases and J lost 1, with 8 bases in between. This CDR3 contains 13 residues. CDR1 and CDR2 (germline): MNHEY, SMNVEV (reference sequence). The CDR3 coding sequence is TGTGCCAGCAGTAAGGACGATAACTATGGCTACACCTTC. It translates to CASSKDDNYGYTF.